The source of this TCR beta chain is a study of naive and memory T cell subsets. V gave up 4 bases and J gave up 0 bases, with 8 bases separating them. Germline V gives CDR1 SGHRS, CDR2 YFSETQ. The CDR3 runs 15 residues. Two oligonucleotides, mixed equimolar, formed the beta constant-region primer covering TRBC1 and TRBC2. The ligated cDNA underwent four PCR rounds using SP2 and nested alpha and beta constant-region primers. TCRdb analysed the UMI-ligation and nested PCR reads with MiXCR anew, one entry per CDR3 protein. The data show 80,000 to 95,000 distinct CDR3 sequences, with about 9.9% seen just once and roughly 1.2% held by the top ten.

What was sequenced was naive CD8+ T cells from blood. The chain joins TRBV5-1 to TRBJ2-6; D not resolved. The sequence derives from a human donor in good health. The CDR3 region is CASSRTPSGANVLTF. Here the CDR3 DNA reads TGCGCCAGCAGCAGAACCCCCTCTGGGGCCAACGTCCTGACTTTC.